This T cell receptor beta chain derives from a study of cytomegalovirus exposure and HLA in healthy donors. Study as a whole: From donors who were HLA-typed, an early data release held about 85 million unique TCRs. Overall study results and limits: A cluster of highly shared sequence variants was likely a sequencing artifact. A list of approximately 160 TCR beta chains associated with cytomegalovirus was given. High specificity and sensitivity for cytomegalovirus status were reported for the classifier.

Germline V CDR1 and CDR2: SNHLY, FYNNEI. With 4 bases removed from V and 5 bases from J, the gap between germline ends came to 9 bases. The CDR3 totals 14 residues. A multiplex PCR was run with 60 Vbeta primers and 13 Jbeta primers. The table came from immunoSEQ multiplex PCR; TCRdb's copy has only in-frame clones and leaves some out. The sample records tens of thousands of clones, under 85% being singletons. A word on this clone: Its antigen is not identified.

This clonotype was sampled from a woman aged 40 to 55 in good health and CMV-seropositive. The source material was PBMCs. This chain joins TRBV2 and TRBJ1-6; maybe TRBD1 (5 bases). CDR3 sequence reads: CASSVGQDNSPLHF. CDR3 sequence (DNA): TGTGCCAGCAGTGTGGGGCAGGATAATTCACCCCTCCACTTT.